This note documents a single T cell receptor beta chain sequence. Its antigen is not identified. Semi-nested PCR with Nested Universal Primer A followed constant-region reverse priming of full-length variable regions. TCRdb processed the 5' RACE reads anew with MiXCR; each CDR3 protein has one entry. The data contain 8,500 to 9,000 distinct CDR3 sequences, under 35% of them singletons. Regarding the study as a whole: The TCR gene usage of tumor memory CD4+ T cells clustered together with blood and lymph node memory CD4+ cells and with lymph node naive CD4+ cells.

CD25-based Treg depletion was applied to purified naive CD4+ T cells. The CDR3 spans 12 residues. V was clipped by 5 bases and J by 7 bases, with 9 bases between them. Germline CDR1 and CDR2: ENHRY and SYGVKD. The chain couples TRBV10-3 to TRBJ2-1; D call uncertain. The sequence derives from a female donor with breast cancer. The sample comprised naive CD4+ T cells sorted from a lymph node. This sample's subset: naive CD4+ T cells, CD4+CD45RA+CD25-. The CDR3 region is CAISTLGNEQFF. DNA of the CDR3: TGTGCCATCAGTACCCTAGGTAATGAGCAGTTCTTC.